The present T cell receptor (beta chain) was sequenced within a study of T cell repertoires in cytomegalovirus infection. TCRdb re-called the reads with MiXCR, one entry per CDR3 protein. The sample shows around 540,000 distinct CDR3 sequences, about 33% of them seen only once. Germline loops: CDR1 LNHDA, CDR2 SQIVND (reference sequence). This CDR3 spans 12 amino acids. V dropped 7 bases and J dropped 3 bases, with 6 bases sitting between them. A note on this clonotype: What it binds is unknown.

Sequences were derived from cultured PBMCs, sampled from culture after CMV antigen stimulation. The gene calls are TRBV19 and TRBJ2-2; tentatively, D is TRBD1 (5 bases). The TCR sequence derives from a human donor in good health (CMV status not recorded). Some clones in this sample may be carry-over from other donors' samples. CDR3 loop: CASTRDTGELFF. The CDR3 nucleotides read TGTGCCAGTACCAGGGACACCGGGGAGCTGTTTTTT.